The T cell receptor beta chain under discussion was sequenced for a study of CD8+ T cells in alopecia areata. Study details: Treatment of the treated patients consisted of oral tofacitinib, 5 to 10 mg twice daily.

Study results and caveats: The study found tofacitinib significantly decreased scalp clonality and expanded CD8+ clones among the top 100. Compared with normal scalp, lesional scalp had higher clonality and more expanded CD8+ clones.

A remark on this clone: Its antigen remains unknown.

The CDR3 is 13 amino acids. Germline V CDR1 and CDR2: MNHEY, SMNVEV (reference sequence). V lost 5 bases, J lost 6 bases, and 11 bases lay in between. Treatment specified: oral pan-JAK inhibitor, 5-10 mg twice daily. Extracted RNA was reverse transcribed into cDNA, the sequencing template. TCRdb's table, derived via immunoSEQ multiplex PCR, lists solely in-frame clones and lacks some. The sample includes about 92,000 clones, about 40% of them seen just once. The source is a human donor with alopecia areata. This chain connects TRBV27 to TRBJ2-1; the D gene could be TRBD1 or TRBD2 (5 bases each). The input for sequencing was CD8+ T cells sorted from blood, taken at week 24, from a patient treated with tofacitinib. The CDR3 region has the DNA TGTGCCAGCAGTCTCGGGACCATCAATGAGCAGTTCTTC. Encoded protein: CASSLGTINEQFF.